This TCR beta chain stems from a study of vaccination effects on CD4 cells after COVID-19. Following 10 days of culture, CD4+ T cells were isolated. The participants, recipients of two vaccine doses, got either BNT162b2 or mRNA-1273. Deletions cut 3 bases from V and 5 bases from J, with 7 bases between. The germline V gene encodes CDR1 KGHSH and CDR2 LQKENI. The CDR3 is 13 residues long. This clone was observed once. Antigen specificity is unknown. This table comes from immunoSEQ multiplex PCR, and its TCRdb copy is limited to in-frame clones, with some not included. The sample yields fewer than 85,000 clones, around 74% seen once.

The TCR comes from a human donor who received a COVID-19 vaccine. The specimen was CD4+ T cells from PBMCs cultured without peptide, collected after COVID-19 vaccination. V and J are TRBV18 and TRBJ2-2; the D is unclear. The DNA of the CDR3 is TGTGCCAGCTCACCCCTGGAGACCGGGGAGCTGTTTTTT. Encoded protein: CASSPLETGELFF. Filled out from reference TRBV18 and TRBJ2-2, the complete variable domain reads NAGVMQNPRHLVRRRGQEARLRCSPMKGHSHVYWYRQLPEEGLKFMVYLQKENIIDESGMPKERFSAEFPKEGPSILRIQQVVRGDSAAYFCASSPLETGELFFGEGSRLTVL.